A selection of T cell receptor beta chains follows, all from one sample in a study of CD8+CD57+ T cells in acquired aplastic anemia. TCRdb independently ran MiXCR on the reads; one entry per CDR3 protein. The table records 160,000 or so distinct CDR3 sequences, 70% to 80% of them present only once. Sequencing was carried out using sorted CD4+, CD8+, or CD8+CD57+ T cells (not recorded which) from PBMCs. The receptors were gathered from a human donor with aplastic anemia. Each CDR3 is given without its conserved first and last residue. D genes are given only for firm matches.

D gene | V gene | CDR3 protein
. | TRBV20-1 | SARAAMETSTDTQY
. | TRBV19 | ASTRARSTDTQY
TRBD1 | TRBV24-1 | ATSELTGVRETQY
. | TRBV29-1 | SAIVRDVAWYGYT
. | TRBV5-6 | ASSLDRSVHGYT
. | TRBV7-9 | ASSPPAGKDEQY
TRBD2 | TRBV6-2/TRBV6-3 | ASSSAAGATNTQY
. | TRBV15 | ATSREGGIGTEAF
TRBD2 | TRBV7-2 | ASSFGTSGVYEQY
TRBD2 | TRBV25-1 | ASSDDERGTDTQY
. | TRBV7-8 | ATSLGASYEQY
. | TRBV25-1 | ASSPPGRGRWTEAF
TRBD1 | TRBV20-1 | SAPGTGVNGGNTIY
. | TRBV10-1 | ASRHDSGEAF
. | TRBV7-9 | ASSLRLANTGELF
. | TRBV25-1 | ASSEEEWGTNYGYT
. | TRBV7-8 | ASSPTAQSSSYEQY
. | TRBV5-1 | ASSFPQDMNTDTQY
TRBD2 | TRBV29-1 | SVRLADNNEQF
. | TRBV2 | ASSEAPRGGNYGYT
. | TRBV5-1 | ASSWDKSYGYT
. | TRBV20-1 | SGVGGRETQY
. | TRBV2 | ASSLGLQPQETQY
. | TRBV10-3 | AISDRANTEAF
TRBD2 | TRBV7-3 | ASSSGGASGKETQY
. | TRBV20-1 | SAPPGRGAPGNYEQY